The 27 T cell receptor beta chains below come from one sample, sequenced in a study of shared clonotypes between healthy human individuals. The repertoire was sequenced with immunoSEQ multiplex PCR; TCRdb's copy has only in-frame clones and lacks some. The table lists a few million clones, 85% to 95% of them singletons, with 0.39% in the top ten. Material: naive CD4+ T cells from PBMCs. Regarding subset: CD45RA+ positively selected. These receptors were collected from a man aged 18 to 29 in good health. Some clones in this sample may be carry-over from other donors' samples.

The V gene is TRBV11-2, the J gene TRBJ1-1; 8 bases are a match to TRBD1. This CDR3 comprises 16 residues. Germline CDR1 is SGHAT and CDR2 is FQNNGV. Germline trimming cut 5 bases from V and 0 bases from J; bases unmatched to any gene: 8. The CDR3 DNA reads TGTGCCAGCAGCCGGAGGACAGGGCGCCTGAACACTGAAGCTTTCTTT. Its protein product is CASSRRTGRLNTEAFF.

The J gene is TRBJ2-7, the V gene TRBV25-1; TRBD1 or TRBD2 may be the D gene (5 bases each). The CDR3 contains 15 residues. V gave up 8 bases and J gave up 3 bases, with 20 bases separating them. In germline, CDR1 is MGHDK, CDR2 SYGVNS. Written as DNA, the CDR3 is TGTGCCAGCTCCCTCCTTTCCGGGGCTAACTACGAGCAGTACTTC. As protein: CASSLLSGANYEQYF.

Remarks on this clone: The sample carries other DNA sequences with the same CDR3. The genes are TRBV27 and TRBJ1-2; D may be TRBD1 (6 bases). CDR1 and CDR2 (germline): MNHEY, SMNVEV (reference sequence). CDR3 size: 13 residues. Trimming took off 6 bases at V and 2 bases at J, with 10 bases between the two ends. The CDR3 sequence: CASRSTGNYGYTF. In DNA form, the CDR3 reads TGTGCCAGCAGATCGACAGGAAACTATGGCTACACCTTC.

The genes are TRBV5-1 and TRBJ1-3; TRBD1 matches at 7 bases. J gave up 4 bases and V 0 bases, and 4 bases lay outside the gene matches. This CDR3 contains 15 residues. Germline values: CDR1 SGHRS, CDR2 YFSETQ. The CDR3 spells CASSLGQGHGNTIYF. The CDR3 nucleotides read TGCGCCAGCAGCTTGGGACAGGGACACGGAAACACCATATATTTT.

This chain joins TRBV19 and TRBJ1-2, with D possibly TRBD1 on 6 matching bases. V lost 5 bases and J 7 bases, leaving 23 bases between the germline ends. The CDR3 totals 16 residues. Germline V gene lookup returns CDR1 LNHDA and CDR2 SQIVND (reference sequence). The CDR3 protein is CASSSGPDRVTGGYTF. The DNA for the CDR3 is TGTGCCAGTAGTTCTGGGCCGGACAGAGTAACGGGTGGCTACACCTTC.

The CDR3 here is CASSSVGTQNTGELFF. The CDR3 DNA reads TGTGCCAGCAGTTCCGTCGGGACGCAGAACACCGGGGAGCTGTTTTTT. The chain combines TRBV28 with TRBJ2-2, with D perhaps TRBD1 or TRBD2 (5 bases each). The CDR3 contains 16 residues. CDR1 MDHEN and CDR2 SYDVKM come from the germline V gene. V was shortened by 4 bases and J by 1 base, with 13 bases between the two germline ends.

This chain uses TRBV5-4 with TRBJ2-3, with TRBD1 matching 9 bases. Looked up from germline, CDR1 is SGHNT and CDR2 is YYREEE (reference sequence). The ends lost 3 bases at V and 7 bases at J; junction bases unmatched: 6. The CDR3 consists of 14 residues. Here the CDR3 DNA reads TGTGCCAGCAGCTCGTGGACAGGGGATAATACGCAGTATTTT. Amino acids: CASSSWTGDNTQYF.

The gene calls are TRBV21-1 and TRBJ2-7; the D call TRBD1 from the table was never checked on the DNA. TRBV21-1 is a pseudogene locus. The CDR3 contains 13 residues. The CDR3 bases are TGTGCCAGCGTCAGGGGGCACGGTTACGAGCAGTACTTC. Protein sequence: CASVRGHGYEQYF.

This CDR3 reads CASSHSYEQYF. Written as DNA, the CDR3 is TGTGCCAGCAGTCACAGCTACGAGCAGTACTTC. This rearrangement joins TRBV6-1 to TRBJ2-7; D is ambiguous. V was pared by 5 bases and J by 3 bases, with 5 bases between. The germline V gene encodes CDR1 MNHNS and CDR2 SASEGT. The CDR3 consists of 11 residues.

This sequence joins TRBV18 and TRBJ2-3; D is unclear. The CDR3 consists of 11 residues. Germline lookup yields CDR1 KGHSH and CDR2 LQKENI. With 10 bases removed from V and 1 base from J, the gap between germline ends came to 6 bases. CDR3 protein: CATSGTDTQYF. The CDR3 DNA sequence: TGTGCCACTTCCGGCACAGATACGCAGTATTTT.

The chain links TRBV7-2 to TRBJ1-1, with no clear D. The length of the CDR3 is 15 residues. CDR1 and CDR2 (germline): SGHTA, FQGNSA. The germline V and J ends were trimmed by 1 base and 4 bases, with 13 bases remaining between them. CDR3 in amino acids: CASSLGLLGSTEAFF. Written as DNA, the CDR3 is TGTGCCAGCAGCTTAGGATTATTGGGGTCCACTGAAGCTTTCTTT.

This rearrangement joins TRBV28 to TRBJ2-1; no definite D call. The germline V gene encodes CDR1 MDHEN and CDR2 SYDVKM. V was cut by 7 bases and J by 2 bases, with 6 bases left in between. The CDR3 extends over 12 amino acids. The CDR3 nucleotides are TGTGCCAGCAACGTCCCCTACAATGAGCAGTTCTTC. Its translation is CASNVPYNEQFF.

This sequence joins TRBV11-2 and TRBJ2-7; 8 bases agree with TRBD1. V was pared by 5 bases and J by 4 bases, with 10 bases of the junction left unmatched. The CDR3 contains 15 residues. The germline CDR1 and CDR2 sequences are SGHAT and FQNNGV. CDR3 coding DNA: TGTGCCAGCAGCGCCAATCAGGGGGCGGGTTACGAGCAGTACTTC. Its translation is CASSANQGAGYEQYF.

V gene TRBV10-2 combines with J gene TRBJ2-7; no clear D. The CDR3 sequence is 14 residues long. Trimming stripped 0 bases from V and 6 bases from J, with 12 bases between. Germline CDR1 reads WSHSY; CDR2 reads SAAADI. As DNA, the CDR3 is TGCGCCAGCAGTGAGTCCTCGGCAGTCGGCGAGCAGTACTTC. Its translation: CASSESSAVGEQYF.

The chain carries TRBV5-4 and TRBJ2-1; 13 bases match TRBD2. Losses at the gene ends were 0 bases for V and 5 bases for J; bases not matched to a gene: 2. This CDR3 has 16 residues. CDR1 and CDR2 from the germline V gene are SGHNT and YYREEE (reference sequence). The CDR3 is CASSLAGTSGNNEQFF. DNA for the CDR3: TGTGCCAGCAGCTTGGCCGGGACTAGCGGGAACAATGAGCAGTTCTTC.

A remark on this clone: Within the sample, other DNA sequences also encode this same CDR3. The chain has TRBV7-6 and TRBJ2-3; 9 nucleotides line up with TRBD2. Germline V gives CDR1 SGHVS, CDR2 FNYEAQ. The CDR3 covers 16 residues. The V and J ends lost 2 bases and 0 bases, in that order; junction bases with no gene match: 3. CDR3: CASSLLAGASTDTQYF. CDR3 nucleotide sequence: TGTGCCAGCAGCTTATTAGCGGGAGCTAGCACAGATACGCAGTATTTT. The whole variable domain, filled in from reference TRBV7-6 and TRBJ2-3, reads GAGVSQSPRYKVTKRGQDVALRCDPISGHVSLYWYRQALGQGPEFLTYFNYEAQQDKSGLPNDRFSAERPEGSISTLTIQRTEQRDSAMYRCASSLLAGASTDTQYFGPGTRLTVL.

The chain couples TRBV6-5 to TRBJ2-1; possible D gene TRBD1, 6 bases. V gave up 2 bases and J gave up 3 bases, with 8 bases separating them. Germline CDR1 and CDR2: MNHEY and SVGAGI. The CDR3 runs 14 residues. The CDR3 loop reads CASSYLRGYNEQFF. The DNA for the CDR3 is TGTGCCAGCAGTTACCTCAGGGGCTACAATGAGCAGTTCTTC.

A few counts support this clone. The chain links TRBV6-1 to TRBJ1-2; unclear D gene. In germline, CDR1 is MNHNS, CDR2 SASEGT. Trimming took 2 bases from V and 5 from J, leaving 12 bases between them. The CDR3 has 14 residues. In DNA form, the CDR3 reads TGTGCCAGCAGTGAAAATAGGGTTACTTATGGCTACACCTTC. This gives the protein CASSENRVTYGYTF.

V and J are TRBV10-3 and TRBJ1-3; D is ambiguous. V was pared by 7 bases and J by 2 bases, with 6 bases between. Per the germline V gene, CDR1 is ENHRY and CDR2 is SYGVKD. This CDR3 contains 12 residues. In DNA form, the CDR3 reads TGTGCCATCAACACCGCTGGAAACACCATATATTTT. This encodes CAINTAGNTIYF.

This clone was counted once. This chain connects TRBV14 to TRBJ1-5, with D unclear. The germline CDR1 and CDR2 sequences are SGHDN and FVKESK. The CDR3 is 17 amino acids. The germline V and J ends were trimmed by 0 bases and 0 bases, with 12 bases remaining between them. The CDR3 region has the DNA TGTGCCAGCAGCCAAGACGTCGTGCGTCATAGCAATCAGCCCCAGCATTTT. Its translation is CASSQDVVRHSNQPQHF.

The chain has TRBV7-6 and TRBJ2-2, with TRBD1 identical over 8 bases. Trimming took 8 bases from V and 6 from J; bases not matched to a gene: 14. The CDR3 has 16 amino acids. The germline gives CDR1 SGHVS, CDR2 FNYEAQ. For the CDR3, the DNA is TGTGCCAGCTCCGCGATCGGCAGGGGGCGTGCCGGGGAGCTGTTTTTT. Protein sequence: CASSAIGRGRAGELFF. The entire variable domain, with the rest obtained from reference TRBV7-6 and TRBJ2-2, is as follows: GAGVSQSPRYKVTKRGQDVALRCDPISGHVSLYWYRQALGQGPEFLTYFNYEAQQDKSGLPNDRFSAERPEGSISTLTIQRTEQRDSAMYRCASSAIGRGRAGELFFGEGSRLTVL.

This sequence joins TRBV5-1 and TRBJ2-1, with 9 bases matching TRBD2. The CDR3 is made up of 16 amino acids. V trimming: 2 bases; J trimming: 2 bases; junction bases outside the gene matches: 5. Looked up from germline, CDR1 is SGHRS and CDR2 is YFSETQ. For the CDR3, the DNA is TGCGCCAGCAGCTTAACCCCTAGCGGGACCTACAATGAGCAGTTCTTC. It is translated as CASSLTPSGTYNEQFF.

This chain joins TRBV7-8 and TRBJ1-3; D may be TRBD1 (5 bases). Trimming stripped 5 bases from V and 4 bases from J, with 21 bases between. Germline assignment: CDR1 SGHVS and CDR2 FQNEAQ. The CDR3 runs 17 residues. In DNA, the CDR3 is TGTGCCAGCAGCCTGATGCGGGACCAGCCTTTGGGAAACACCATATATTTT. Amino acids: CASSLMRDQPLGNTIYF.

About this clone: The sample contains more than one DNA sequence encoding this CDR3. This chain joins TRBV28 and TRBJ1-5; unclear D gene. CDR1 and CDR2 (germline): MDHEN, SYDVKM. The CDR3 covers 13 residues. The V gene lost 6 bases and the J gene lost 2 bases, with 8 bases spanning the gap. CDR3 residues: CASSLSGNQPQHF. CDR3 nucleotides: TGTGCCAGCAGCCTCAGCGGCAATCAGCCCCAGCATTTT.

The V gene is TRBV5-1, the J gene TRBJ1-1; D unresolved. CDR1 is SGHRS, CDR2 YFSETQ, per germline. V was cut by 2 bases and J by 6 bases, with 14 bases left in between. This CDR3 spans 14 amino acids. The CDR3 sequence is CASSFEGGRAEAFF. The CDR3 DNA reads as TGCGCCAGCAGCTTTGAGGGCGGGCGCGCTGAAGCTTTCTTT.

The J gene is TRBJ2-1, the V gene TRBV6-6; D is undetermined. V lost 7 bases and J lost 7, with 8 bases in between. Germline V gives CDR1 MNHNY, CDR2 SVGAGI (reference sequence). The CDR3 has 11 amino acids. In nucleotides, the CDR3 is TGTGCCAGCACCTATGATAATGAGCAGTTCTTC. It is translated as CASTYDNEQFF.

The CDR3 nucleotides are TGTGCCAGCAGCTTTACTCCGGACTACGAGCAGTACTTC. Translation: CASSFTPDYEQYF. This sequence joins TRBV7-9 and TRBJ2-7; the D is unclear. The CDR3 length is 13 residues. Germline V gene data show CDR1 as SEHNR and CDR2 as FQNEAQ (reference sequence). V lost 3 bases to trimming and J lost 3 bases, with 9 bases between them.